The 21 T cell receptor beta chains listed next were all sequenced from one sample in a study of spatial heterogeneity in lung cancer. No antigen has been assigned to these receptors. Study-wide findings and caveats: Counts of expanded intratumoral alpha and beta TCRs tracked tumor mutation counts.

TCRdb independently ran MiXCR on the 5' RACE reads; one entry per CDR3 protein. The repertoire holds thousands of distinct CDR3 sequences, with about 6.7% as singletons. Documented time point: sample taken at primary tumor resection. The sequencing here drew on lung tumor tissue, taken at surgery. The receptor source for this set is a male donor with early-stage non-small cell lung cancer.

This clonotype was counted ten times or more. CDR3 sequence: CASSPLTRLAGQETQYF. CDR3 in DNA: TGTGCCAGCAGCCCCCTTACCCGACTAGCGGGCCAAGAGACCCAGTACTTC. The V call is TRBV7-2, the J call TRBJ2-5, with 10 bases identical to TRBD2. After removal of 5 bases from V and 1 base from J, the junction contained 10 bases not matched to a gene. The germline V gene encodes CDR1 SGHTA and CDR2 FQGNSA. The CDR3 extends over 17 amino acids.

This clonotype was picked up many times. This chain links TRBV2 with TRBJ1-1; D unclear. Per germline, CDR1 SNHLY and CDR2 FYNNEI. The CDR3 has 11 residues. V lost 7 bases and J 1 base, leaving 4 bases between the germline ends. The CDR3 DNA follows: TGTGCCAGCAACAGGAACACTGAAGCTTTCTTT. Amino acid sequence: CASNRNTEAFF.

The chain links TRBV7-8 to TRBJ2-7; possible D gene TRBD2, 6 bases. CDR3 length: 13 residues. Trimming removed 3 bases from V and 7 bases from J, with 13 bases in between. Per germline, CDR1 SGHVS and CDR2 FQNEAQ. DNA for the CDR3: TGTGCCAGCAGCTTGGCGGGAATCAGGGAGCAGTACTTC. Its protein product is CASSLAGIREQYF.

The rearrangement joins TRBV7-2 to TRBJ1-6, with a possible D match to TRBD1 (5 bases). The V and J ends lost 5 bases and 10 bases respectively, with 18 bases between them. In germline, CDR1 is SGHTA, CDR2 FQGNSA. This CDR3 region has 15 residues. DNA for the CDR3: TGTGCCAGCAGCGTCAGATCAGGGAGGGACTCACCCCTCCACTTT. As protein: CASSVRSGRDSPLHF.

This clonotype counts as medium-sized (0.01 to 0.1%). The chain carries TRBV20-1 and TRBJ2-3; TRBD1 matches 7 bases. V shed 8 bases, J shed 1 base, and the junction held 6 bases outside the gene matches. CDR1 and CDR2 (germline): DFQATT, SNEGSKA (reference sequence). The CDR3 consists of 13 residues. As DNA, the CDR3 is TGCAGTCATCCCGGGACAGGCACAGATACGCAGTATTTT. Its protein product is CSHPGTGTDTQYF.

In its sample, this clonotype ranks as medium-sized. The CDR3 reads CAISTGTSGNTGELFF. DNA of the CDR3: TGTGCCATCAGTACCGGGACTAGCGGGAACACCGGGGAGCTGTTTTTT. The chain employs TRBV10-3 and TRBJ2-2; 11 bases line up with TRBD2. The V gene's germline CDR1 is ENHRY and CDR2 SYGVKD. The CDR3 sequence is 16 residues long. J lost 1 base, V lost 5 bases, and 3 bases had no gene match.

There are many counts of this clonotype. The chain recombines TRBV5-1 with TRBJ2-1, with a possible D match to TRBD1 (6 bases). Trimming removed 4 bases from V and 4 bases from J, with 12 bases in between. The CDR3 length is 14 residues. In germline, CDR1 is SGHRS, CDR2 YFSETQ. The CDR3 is CASSPGTQYNEQFF. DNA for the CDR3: TGCGCCAGCAGCCCCGGGACACAGTACAATGAGCAGTTCTTC.

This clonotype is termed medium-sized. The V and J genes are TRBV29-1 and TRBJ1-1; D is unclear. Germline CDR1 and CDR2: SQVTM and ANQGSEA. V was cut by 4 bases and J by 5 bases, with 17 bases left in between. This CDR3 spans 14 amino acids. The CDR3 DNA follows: TGCAGCGTTGGGGCGACATTAGGCGGGACTGAAGCTTTCTTT. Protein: CSVGATLGGTEAFF. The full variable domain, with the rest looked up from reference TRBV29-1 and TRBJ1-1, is SAVISQKPSRDICQRGTSLTIQCQVDSQVTMMFWYRQQPGQSLTLIATANQGSEATYESGFVIDKFPISRPNLTFSTLTVSNMSPEDSSIYLCSVGATLGGTEAFFGQGTRLTVV.

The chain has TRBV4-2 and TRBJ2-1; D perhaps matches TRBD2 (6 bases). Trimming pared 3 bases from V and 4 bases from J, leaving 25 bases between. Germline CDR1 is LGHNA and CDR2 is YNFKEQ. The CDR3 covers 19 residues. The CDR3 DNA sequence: TGTGCCAGCAGCCACCCCAGGGACGGTAAGGTGAGCGGGTACAATGAGCAGTTCTTC. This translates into CASSHPRDGKVSGYNEQFF.

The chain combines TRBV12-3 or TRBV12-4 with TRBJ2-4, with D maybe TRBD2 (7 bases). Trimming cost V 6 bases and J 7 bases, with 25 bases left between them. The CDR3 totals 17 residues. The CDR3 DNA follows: TGTGCCAGCAGCCCGGGGGGCCCACTCCTGTCGGTGAACATTCAGTACTTC. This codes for CASSPGGPLLSVNIQYF.

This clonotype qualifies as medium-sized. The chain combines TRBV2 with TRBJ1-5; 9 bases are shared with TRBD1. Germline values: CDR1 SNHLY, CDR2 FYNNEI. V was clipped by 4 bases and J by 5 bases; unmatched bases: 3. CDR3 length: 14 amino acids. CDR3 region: CASSVQGADQPQHF. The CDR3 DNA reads TGTGCCAGCAGTGTACAGGGGGCGGATCAGCCCCAGCATTTT.

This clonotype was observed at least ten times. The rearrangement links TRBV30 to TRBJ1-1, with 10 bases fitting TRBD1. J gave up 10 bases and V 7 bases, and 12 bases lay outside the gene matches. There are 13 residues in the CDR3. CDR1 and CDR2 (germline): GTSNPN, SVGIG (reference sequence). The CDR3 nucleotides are TGTGCCTTCTTCTTTGGGCGGGACAGGGGAGCTTTCTTT. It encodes CAFFFGRDRGAFF.

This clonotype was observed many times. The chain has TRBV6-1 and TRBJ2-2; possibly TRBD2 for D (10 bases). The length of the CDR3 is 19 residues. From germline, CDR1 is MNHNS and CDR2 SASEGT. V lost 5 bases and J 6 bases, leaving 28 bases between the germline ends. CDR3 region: CASSRTGAAGSGRAGELFF. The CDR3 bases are TGTGCCAGCAGTAGGACAGGGGCGGCCGGGAGCGGGAGGGCCGGGGAGCTGTTTTTT.

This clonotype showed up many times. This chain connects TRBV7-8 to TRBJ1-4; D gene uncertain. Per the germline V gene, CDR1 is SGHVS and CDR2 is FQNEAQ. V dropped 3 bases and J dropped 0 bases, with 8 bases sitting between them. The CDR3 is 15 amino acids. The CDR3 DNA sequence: TGTGCCAGCAGCTTGACCCGCGCAACTAATGAAAAACTGTTTTTT. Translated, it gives CASSLTRATNEKLFF.

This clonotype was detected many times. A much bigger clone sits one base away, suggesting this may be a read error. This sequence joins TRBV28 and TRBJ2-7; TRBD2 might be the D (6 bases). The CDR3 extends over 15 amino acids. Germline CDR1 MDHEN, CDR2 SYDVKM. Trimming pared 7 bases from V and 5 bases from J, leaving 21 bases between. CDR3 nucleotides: TGTGCCAGCACCTTCGGGGACTGGGGTTTCCACGAGCAGTACTTC. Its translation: CASTFGDWGFHEQYF.

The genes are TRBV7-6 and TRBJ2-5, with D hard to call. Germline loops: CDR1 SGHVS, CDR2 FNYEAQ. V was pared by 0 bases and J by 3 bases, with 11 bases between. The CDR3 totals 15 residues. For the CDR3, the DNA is TGTGCCAGCAGCTTAGCGCACTCAAGTAAAGAGACCCAGTACTTC. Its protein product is CASSLAHSSKETQYF. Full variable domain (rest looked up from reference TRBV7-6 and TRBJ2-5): GAGVSQSPRYKVTKRGQDVALRCDPISGHVSLYWYRQALGQGPEFLTYFNYEAQQDKSGLPNDRFSAERPEGSISTLTIQRTEQRDSAMYRCASSLAHSSKETQYFGPGTRLLVL.

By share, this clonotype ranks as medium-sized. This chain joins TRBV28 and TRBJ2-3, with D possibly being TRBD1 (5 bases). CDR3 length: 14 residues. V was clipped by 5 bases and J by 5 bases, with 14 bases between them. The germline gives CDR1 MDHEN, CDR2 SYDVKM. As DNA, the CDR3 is TGTGCCAGCAGTCCAGGACAAGTGGTAGATACGCAGTATTTT. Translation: CASSPGQVVDTQYF.

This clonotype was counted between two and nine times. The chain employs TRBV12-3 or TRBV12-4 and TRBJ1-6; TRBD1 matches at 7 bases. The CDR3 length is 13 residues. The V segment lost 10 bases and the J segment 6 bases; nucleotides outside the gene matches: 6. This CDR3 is CATQRDSNSPLHF. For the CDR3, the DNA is TGTGCCACCCAAAGGGACAGTAATTCACCCCTCCACTTT.

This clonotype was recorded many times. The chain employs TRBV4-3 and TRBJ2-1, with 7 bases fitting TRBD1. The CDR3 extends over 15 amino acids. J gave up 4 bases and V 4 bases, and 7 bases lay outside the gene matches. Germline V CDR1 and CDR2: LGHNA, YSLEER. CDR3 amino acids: CASSRRQGSYNEQFF. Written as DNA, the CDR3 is TGCGCCAGCAGCCGCCGACAGGGATCTTACAATGAGCAGTTCTTC.

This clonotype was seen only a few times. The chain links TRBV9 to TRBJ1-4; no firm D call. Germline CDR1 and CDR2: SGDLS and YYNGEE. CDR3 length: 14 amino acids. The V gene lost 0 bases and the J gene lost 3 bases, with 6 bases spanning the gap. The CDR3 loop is CASSVGQSNEKLFF. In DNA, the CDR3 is TGTGCCAGCAGCGTAGGGCAGTCTAATGAAAAACTGTTTTTT.

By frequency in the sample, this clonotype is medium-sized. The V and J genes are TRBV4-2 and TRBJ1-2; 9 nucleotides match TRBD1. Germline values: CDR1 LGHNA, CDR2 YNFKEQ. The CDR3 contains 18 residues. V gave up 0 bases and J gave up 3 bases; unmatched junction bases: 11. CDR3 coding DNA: TGTGCCAGCAGCCAAGAGCCCCACCGGACAGGGGCGGACTATGGCTACACCTTC. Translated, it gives CASSQEPHRTGADYGYTF.